This T cell receptor (beta chain) was obtained from a study of control samples from healthy donors and cancer patients (dated by TCRdb to about 2020). Library construction relied on the immunoSEQ multiplex PCR assay. Not all clones reach the TCRdb copy of this immuneACCESS table, which keeps in-frame sequences only. Checked studies attribute under half of the gap to unresolved V genes and leave the rest unexplained. The sample profile shows more than 100,000 clones; roughly 90% of them were found once. Jointly, the top ten make up 8.6% of the sample. Notes on this clone: Its antigen remains undetermined. Base qualities are missing; no much larger clone stands one base away.

The germline V gene encodes CDR1 LGHNA and CDR2 YNFKEQ. V is cut by 2 bases and J by 0 bases, and the space between the germline ends is 10 bases. Including cysteine and phenylalanine, the CDR3 has 15 amino acids. This entry keeps only the CDR3 DNA: 45 bases, framed from base 1. The receptor chain draws on TRBV4-2 and TRBJ1-1, with the D segment identity uncertain. What was sequenced was blood. The source is a man aged 18-30 years in good health. The CDR3 sequence is CASSQSTGMNTEAFF. The nucleotides read TGTGCCAGCAGCCAAAGTACGGGGATGAACACTGAAGCTTTCTTT.